This T cell receptor beta chain was retrieved from a study of shared clonotypes between healthy human individuals. At a deep level, the assay was run. Each subset's genomic DNA was split evenly across several immunoSEQ plates. Some clones are missing from TCRdb's copy, which holds only in-frame ones; the method was immunoSEQ multiplex PCR. The table lists about 680,000 clones, approximately 90% of them singletons, with about 24% in the top ten. Naive CD8 cells were CD45RO-negative, positively selected for CCR7, excluding terminally differentiated effector memory CD45RA+ cells. Every donor, a Caucasian adult, lived in Nashville, Tennessee. This receptor was taken from a man younger than 45 in good health. The sequenced sample was naive CD8+ T cells sorted from blood.

This chain's CDR3 is CASSYVWESTGELFF. The DNA for the CDR3 is TGTGCCAGCAGTTACGTCTGGGAGAGCACCGGGGAGCTGTTTTTT. The V call is TRBV6-6, the J call TRBJ2-2, with TRBD2 as a possible D gene (5 bases). Germline-derived CDR1 and CDR2 are MNHNY and SVGAGI (reference sequence). V lost 2 bases, J lost 4 bases, and 11 bases lay in between. This CDR3 is built from 15 residues.